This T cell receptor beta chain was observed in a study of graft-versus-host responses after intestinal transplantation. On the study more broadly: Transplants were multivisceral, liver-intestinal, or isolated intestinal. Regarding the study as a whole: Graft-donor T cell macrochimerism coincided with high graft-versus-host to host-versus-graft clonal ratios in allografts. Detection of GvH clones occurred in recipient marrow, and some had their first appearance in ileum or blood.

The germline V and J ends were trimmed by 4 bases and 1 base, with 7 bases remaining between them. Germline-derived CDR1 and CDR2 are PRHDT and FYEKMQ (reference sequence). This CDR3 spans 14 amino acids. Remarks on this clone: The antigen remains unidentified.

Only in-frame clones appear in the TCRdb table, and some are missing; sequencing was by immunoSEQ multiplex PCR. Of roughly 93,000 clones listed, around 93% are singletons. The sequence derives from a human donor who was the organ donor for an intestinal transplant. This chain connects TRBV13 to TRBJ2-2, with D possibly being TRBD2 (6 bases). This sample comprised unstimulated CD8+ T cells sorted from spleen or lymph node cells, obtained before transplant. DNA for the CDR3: TGTGCCAGCAGCTCGGGACTGAACACCGGGGAGCTGTTTTTT. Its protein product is CASSSGLNTGELFF.